The rows below give T cell receptor beta chains drawn from one sample of a study of molecular identifiers for immune sequencing clone quantification. TCRdb processed the PCR reads anew with MiXCR; each CDR3 protein has one entry. The sample lists 460,000 or so distinct CDR3 sequences, around 23% occurring once. Sequencing was carried out using naive CD8+ T cells from blood, with Jurkat cell RNA spiked in. The source of these receptors is a human donor in good health. Some libraries in this study had Jurkat cell RNA spiked in. CDR3s include the opening cysteine and the closing phenylalanine or tryptophan. The order of the fields is clone size, J gene, D gene, V gene, CDR3 protein, CDR3 DNA. The D gene is left open where the match is weak. Clone size is shown for a subset of rows, as once, few, many or a class of expanded clone.

size: many
J: TRBJ1-2
D: TRBD1
V: TRBV7-2
CDR3: CASSFRDRGPLNYGYTF
DNA: TGTGCCAGCAGCTTTCGGGACAGGGGGCCTCTTAACTATGGCTACACCTTC

size: many
J: TRBJ1-1
D: TRBD1
V: TRBV5-1
CDR3: CASRDGQGNTEAFF
DNA: TGCGCCAGCAGAGACGGACAGGGTAACACTGAAGCTTTCTTT

size: few
J: TRBJ2-1
D: NA
V: TRBV30
CDR3: CAWSVGRSFYNEQFF
DNA: TGTGCCTGGAGTGTAGGTCGCTCGTTTTACAATGAGCAGTTCTTC

size: few
J: TRBJ2-3
D: NA
V: TRBV28
CDR3: CASRQVDSSSTDTQYF
DNA: TGTGCCAGCAGGCAAGTGGACAGCTCTAGCACAGATACGCAGTATTTT

size: NA
J: TRBJ2-7
D: TRBD1
V: TRBV5-4
CDR3: CASSYGQGGEEYF
DNA: TGTGCCAGCAGCTACGGACAGGGGGGCGAGGAGTACTTC

size: once
J: TRBJ2-7
D: NA
V: TRBV19
CDR3: CASSISRIHEQYF
DNA: TGTGCCAGTAGTATCTCGCGTATCCACGAGCAGTACTTC

size: few
J: TRBJ2-1
D: TRBD2
V: TRBV6-5
CDR3: CASSYYAGGEQFF
DNA: TGTGCCAGCAGTTACTACGCGGGGGGTGAGCAGTTCTTC

size: many
J: TRBJ2-7
D: NA
V: TRBV5-1
CDR3: CASSLLQGGPREQYF
DNA: TGCGCCAGCAGCTTGCTTCAGGGGGGGCCGAGGGAGCAGTACTTC

size: NA
J: TRBJ2-1
D: NA
V: TRBV20-1
CDR3: CSAQRRAEQFF
DNA: TGCAGTGCTCAAAGGAGGGCCGAGCAGTTCTTC

size: few
J: TRBJ2-3
D: NA
V: TRBV5-1
CDR3: CASSLVGETFTSTDTQYF
DNA: TGCGCCAGCAGCTTGGTTGGAGAAACCTTTACTAGCACAGATACGCAGTATTTT

size: many
J: TRBJ1-1
D: NA
V: TRBV29-1
CDR3: CSGGMNTEAFF
DNA: TGCAGTGGGGGTATGAACACTGAAGCTTTCTTT

size: few
J: TRBJ2-2
D: TRBD2
V: TRBV7-7
CDR3: CASSHISGMDGEPFF
DNA: TGTGCTAGCAGCCACATTAGCGGGATGGACGGGGAGCCGTTTTTT

size: NA
J: TRBJ2-7
D: TRBD1
V: TRBV28
CDR3: CASSYRGRNEQYF
DNA: TGTGCCAGCAGTTACAGGGGGAGGAACGAGCAGTACTTC

size: NA
J: TRBJ2-1
D: NA
V: TRBV24-1
CDR3: CATSDWGPEGEQFF
DNA: TGTGCCACCAGTGATTGGGGACCCGAAGGGGAGCAGTTCTTC

size: many
J: TRBJ1-1
D: NA
V: TRBV2
CDR3: CASSEGNTEAFF
DNA: TGTGCCAGCAGTGAGGGTAACACTGAAGCTTTCTTT

size: NA
J: TRBJ2-7
D: TRBD2
V: TRBV19
CDR3: CASSHRSSGNYEQYF
DNA: TGTGCCAGTAGCCATCGGTCTAGCGGAAACTACGAGCAGTACTTC

size: few
J: TRBJ2-1
D: TRBD2
V: TRBV4-1
CDR3: CASSQVPTSGTDNEQFF
DNA: TGCGCCAGCAGCCAAGTCCCGACTAGCGGGACTGACAATGAGCAGTTCTTC

size: few
J: TRBJ1-1
D: NA
V: TRBV27
CDR3: CASWAGTSNTEAFF
DNA: TGTGCCAGTTGGGCGGGTACTTCGAACACTGAAGCTTTCTTT